This T cell receptor beta chain appears in the sequencing data of a study of blood T cells in healthy people across ages. Study outcomes and limitations: Donors of long life had a larger count of naive CD4+ cells and greater diversity than aged donors.

Together with a sample-barcoded 5' primer, a J-beta primer mix was included in a second PCR lasting about 7 to 12 cycles. A single record per CDR3 protein comes from TCRdb applying MiXCR to the 5' RACE reads. This repertoire shows around 990,000 distinct CDR3 sequences, 25% found once; its top ten account for 0.75%. This clonotype came up a few times. Its antigen is unidentified. With each sample, at least 6 micrograms of total RNA were extracted. CDR1 SGDLS and CDR2 YYNGEE come from the germline V gene. This CDR3 has 14 amino acids. V lost 4 bases and J 6 bases, leaving 13 bases between the germline ends. These data are also associated with another study on T cells of mothers and their children. That source adds: Three healthy Caucasian mothers gave samples, and so did their six children. Sample barcodes plus 2-4 random nucleotides came from the M1S primer.

The V gene is TRBV9, the J gene TRBJ2-2; possibly TRBD1 for D (7 bases). This receptor was obtained from a girl aged 2-10 years in good health. Sequencing used blood. The CDR3 spells CASSLQGEAGELFF. The CDR3, as DNA: TGTGCCAGCAGCCTCCAGGGGGAGGCCGGGGAGCTGTTTTTT. Filled out from reference TRBV9 and TRBJ2-2, the complete variable domain reads DSGVTQTPKHLITATGQRVTLRCSPRSGDLSVYWYQQSLDQGLQFLIQYYNGEERAKGNILERFSAQQFPDLHSELNLSSLELGDSALYFCASSLQGEAGELFFGEGSRLTVL.